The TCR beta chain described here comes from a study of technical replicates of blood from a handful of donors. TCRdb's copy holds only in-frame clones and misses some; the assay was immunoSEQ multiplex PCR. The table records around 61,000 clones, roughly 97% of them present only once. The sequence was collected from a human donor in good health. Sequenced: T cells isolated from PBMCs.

The CDR3 coding sequence is TGCAGCGTCCGCGTAGGGGACCAGTACTTC. Translated, it gives CSVRVGDQYF. This chain links TRBV29-1 with TRBJ2-5; perhaps TRBD1 as D (5 bases). The CDR3 extends over 10 amino acids. Germline V lookup: CDR1 SQVTM, CDR2 ANQGSEA. Trimming shortened V by 6 bases and J by 10 bases, and 12 bases separated the two germline ends.